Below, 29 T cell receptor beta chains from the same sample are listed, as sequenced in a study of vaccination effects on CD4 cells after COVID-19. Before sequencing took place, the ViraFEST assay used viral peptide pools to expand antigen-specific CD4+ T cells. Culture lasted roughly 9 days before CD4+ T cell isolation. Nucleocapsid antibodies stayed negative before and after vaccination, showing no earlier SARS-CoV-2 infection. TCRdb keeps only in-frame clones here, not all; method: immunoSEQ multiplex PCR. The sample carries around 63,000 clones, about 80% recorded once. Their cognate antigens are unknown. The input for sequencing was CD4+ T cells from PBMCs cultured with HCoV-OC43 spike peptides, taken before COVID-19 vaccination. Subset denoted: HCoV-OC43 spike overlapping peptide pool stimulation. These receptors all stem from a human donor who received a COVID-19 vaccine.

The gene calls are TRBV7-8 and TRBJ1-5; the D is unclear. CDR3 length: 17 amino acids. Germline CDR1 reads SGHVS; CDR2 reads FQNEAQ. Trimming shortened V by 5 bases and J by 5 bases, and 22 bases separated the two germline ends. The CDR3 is CASSPPTTWVGDQPQHF. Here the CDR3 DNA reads TGTGCCAGCAGCCCTCCCACGACATGGGTCGGAGATCAGCCCCAGCATTTT.

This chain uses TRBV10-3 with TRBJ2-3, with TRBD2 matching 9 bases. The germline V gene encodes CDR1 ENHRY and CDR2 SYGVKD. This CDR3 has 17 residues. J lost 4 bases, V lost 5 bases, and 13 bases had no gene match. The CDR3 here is CAISPHAGGGEADTQYF. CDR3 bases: TGTGCCATCAGTCCGCATGCGGGCGGGGGGGAGGCAGATACGCAGTATTTT.

CDR3 bases: TGTGCCAGTACCCCAACCCGACAGGGAGGGAGTGAAAAACTGTTTTTT. Translated, it gives CASTPTRQGGSEKLFF. The V gene is TRBV19, the J gene TRBJ1-4; 7 nucleotides match TRBD1. Germline CDR1 reads LNHDA; CDR2 reads SQIVND (reference sequence). The V gene end was trimmed by 7 bases and the J gene end by 7 bases; junction bases not matched to a gene: 15. CDR3 length: 16 amino acids.

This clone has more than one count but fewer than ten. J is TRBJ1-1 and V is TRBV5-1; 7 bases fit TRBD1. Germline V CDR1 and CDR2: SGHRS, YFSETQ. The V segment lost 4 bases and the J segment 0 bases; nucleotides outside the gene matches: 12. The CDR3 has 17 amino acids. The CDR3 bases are TGCGCCAGCAGCCAACGGGGGGGACAGCTCATGAACACTGAAGCTTTCTTT. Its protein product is CASSQRGGQLMNTEAFF.

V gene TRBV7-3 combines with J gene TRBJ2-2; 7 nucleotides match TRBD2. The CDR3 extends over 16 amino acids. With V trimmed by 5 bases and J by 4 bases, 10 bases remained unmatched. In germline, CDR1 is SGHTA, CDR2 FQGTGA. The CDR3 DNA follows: TGTGCCAGCAGCCTTCTATTTGGCGGGGGCACCGGGGAGCTGTTTTTT. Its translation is CASSLLFGGGTGELFF.

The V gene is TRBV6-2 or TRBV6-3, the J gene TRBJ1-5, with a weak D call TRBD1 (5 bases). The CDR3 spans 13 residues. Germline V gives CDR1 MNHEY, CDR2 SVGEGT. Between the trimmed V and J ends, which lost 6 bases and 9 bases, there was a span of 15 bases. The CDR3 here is CASSQPGPRPQHF. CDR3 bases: TGTGCCAGCAGCCAGCCGGGACCGCGGCCCCAGCATTTT.

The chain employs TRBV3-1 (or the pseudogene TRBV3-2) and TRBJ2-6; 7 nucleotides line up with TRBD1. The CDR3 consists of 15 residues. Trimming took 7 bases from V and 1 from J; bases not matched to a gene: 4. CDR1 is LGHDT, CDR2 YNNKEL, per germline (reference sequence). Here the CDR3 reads CASTRQGSGANVLTF. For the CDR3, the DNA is TGTGCCAGCACCCGACAGGGATCTGGGGCCAACGTCCTGACTTTC.

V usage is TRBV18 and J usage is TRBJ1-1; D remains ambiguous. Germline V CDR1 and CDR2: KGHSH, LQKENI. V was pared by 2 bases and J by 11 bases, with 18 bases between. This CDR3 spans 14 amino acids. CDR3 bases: TGTGCCAGCTCACCAACACACACCGAGAATGGTGCTTTCTTT. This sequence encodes CASSPTHTENGAFF.

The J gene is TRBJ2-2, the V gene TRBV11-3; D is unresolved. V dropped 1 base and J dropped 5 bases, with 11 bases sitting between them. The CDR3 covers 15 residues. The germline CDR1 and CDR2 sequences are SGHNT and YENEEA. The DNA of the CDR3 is TGTGCCAGCAGCTTAGGTAGCTACGGGACCGGGGAGCTGTTTTTT. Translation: CASSLGSYGTGELFF.

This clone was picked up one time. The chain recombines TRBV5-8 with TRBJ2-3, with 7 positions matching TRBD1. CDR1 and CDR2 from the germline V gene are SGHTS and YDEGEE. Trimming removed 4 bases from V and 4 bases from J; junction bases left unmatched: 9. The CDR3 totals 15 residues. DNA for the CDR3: TGTGCCAGCAGCCCGACAGGGAAGGGTGCAGATACGCAGTATTTT. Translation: CASSPTGKGADTQYF.

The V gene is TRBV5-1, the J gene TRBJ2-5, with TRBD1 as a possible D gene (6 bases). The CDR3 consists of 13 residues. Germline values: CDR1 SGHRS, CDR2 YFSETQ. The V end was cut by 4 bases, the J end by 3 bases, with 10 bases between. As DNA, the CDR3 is TGCGCCAGCAGCGGACCAGGGGAAGAGACCCAGTACTTC. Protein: CASSGPGEETQYF.

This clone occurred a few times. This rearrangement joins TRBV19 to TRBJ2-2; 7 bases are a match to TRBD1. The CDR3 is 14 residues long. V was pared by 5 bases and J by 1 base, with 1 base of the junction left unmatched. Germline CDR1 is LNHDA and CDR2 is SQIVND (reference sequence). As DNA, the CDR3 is TGTGCCAGTAGTGGGACAGTGAACACCGGGGAGCTGTTTTTT. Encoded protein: CASSGTVNTGELFF.

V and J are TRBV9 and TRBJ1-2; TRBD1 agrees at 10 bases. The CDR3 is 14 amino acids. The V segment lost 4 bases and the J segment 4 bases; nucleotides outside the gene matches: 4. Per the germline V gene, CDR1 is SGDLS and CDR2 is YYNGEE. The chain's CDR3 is CASSFDRGPYGYTF. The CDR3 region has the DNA TGTGCCAGCAGCTTTGACAGGGGGCCCTATGGCTACACCTTC.

CDR3 in DNA: TGTGCCAGCAGTTACGACAGCATCCTATATGGCTACACCTTC. It yields the protein CASSYDSILYGYTF. The rearrangement uses TRBV6-5 and TRBJ1-2, with a weak D call TRBD1 (5 bases). This CDR3 has 14 amino acids. Germline lookup yields CDR1 MNHEY and CDR2 SVGAGI. V lost 2 bases and J 5 bases, leaving 12 bases between the germline ends.

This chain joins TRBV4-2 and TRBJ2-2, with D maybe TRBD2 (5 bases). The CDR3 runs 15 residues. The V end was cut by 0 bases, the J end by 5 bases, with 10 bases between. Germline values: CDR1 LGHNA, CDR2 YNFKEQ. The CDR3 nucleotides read TGTGCCAGCAGCCAAGAAACTAGAGGGACCGGGGAGCTGTTTTTT. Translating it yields CASSQETRGTGELFF.

The CDR3 is CASSPDRPNTDTQYF. In nucleotides, the CDR3 is TGCGCCAGCAGCCCTGACAGGCCCAACACAGATACGCAGTATTTT. The genes are TRBV5-1 and TRBJ2-3, with D perhaps matching TRBD1 (6 bases). Germline V lookup: CDR1 SGHRS, CDR2 YFSETQ. V was shortened by 4 bases and J by 2 bases, with 14 bases between the two germline ends. The CDR3 covers 15 residues. Full variable domain (outside the CDR3, taken from reference TRBV5-1 and TRBJ2-3): KAGVTQTPRYLIKTRGQQVTLSCSPISGHRSVSWYQQTPGQGLQFLFEYFSETQRNKGNFPGRFSGRQFSNSRSEMNVSTLELGDSALYLCASSPDRPNTDTQYFGPGTRLTVL.

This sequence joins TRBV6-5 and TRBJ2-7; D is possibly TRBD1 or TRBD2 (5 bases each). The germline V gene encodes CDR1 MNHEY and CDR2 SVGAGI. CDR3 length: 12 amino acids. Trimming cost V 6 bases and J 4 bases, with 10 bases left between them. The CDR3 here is CASRGVSYEQYV. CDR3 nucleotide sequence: TGTGCCAGCAGGGGGGTCAGTTACGAGCAGTACGTC.

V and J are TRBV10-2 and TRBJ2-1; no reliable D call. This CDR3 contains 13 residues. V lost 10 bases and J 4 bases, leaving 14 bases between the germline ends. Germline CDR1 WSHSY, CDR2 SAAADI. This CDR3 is CATEPTRYNEQFF. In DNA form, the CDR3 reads TGCGCCACCGAACCGACCAGGTACAATGAGCAGTTCTTC.

Written as DNA, the CDR3 is TGCGCCAGCAGCTTTCTTCCTGACAGTGAAAAACTGTTTTTT. Its translation: CASSFLPDSEKLFF. The chain recombines TRBV5-1 with TRBJ1-4, with a possible D match to TRBD1 (5 bases). The V gene lost 2 bases and the J gene lost 7 bases, with 12 bases spanning the gap. The length of the CDR3 is 14 residues. Germline V gives CDR1 SGHRS, CDR2 YFSETQ. Combining the CDR3 with reference TRBV5-1 and TRBJ1-4 gives the whole variable domain KAGVTQTPRYLIKTRGQQVTLSCSPISGHRSVSWYQQTPGQGLQFLFEYFSETQRNKGNFPGRFSGRQFSNSRSEMNVSTLELGDSALYLCASSFLPDSEKLFFGSGTQLSVL.

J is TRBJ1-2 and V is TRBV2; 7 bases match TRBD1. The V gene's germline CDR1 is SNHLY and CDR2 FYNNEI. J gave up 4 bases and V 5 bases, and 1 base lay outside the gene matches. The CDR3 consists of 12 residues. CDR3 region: CASSRDSYGYTF. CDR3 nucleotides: TGTGCCAGCAGTCGGGACAGCTATGGCTACACCTTC.

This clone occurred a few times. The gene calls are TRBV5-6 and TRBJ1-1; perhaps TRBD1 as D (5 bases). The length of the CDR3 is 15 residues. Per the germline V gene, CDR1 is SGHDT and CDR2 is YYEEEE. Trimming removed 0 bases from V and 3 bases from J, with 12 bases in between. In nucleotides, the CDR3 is TGTGCCAGCAGCTTGGGACAGAATGACCACACTGAAGCTTTCTTT. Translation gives CASSLGQNDHTEAFF.

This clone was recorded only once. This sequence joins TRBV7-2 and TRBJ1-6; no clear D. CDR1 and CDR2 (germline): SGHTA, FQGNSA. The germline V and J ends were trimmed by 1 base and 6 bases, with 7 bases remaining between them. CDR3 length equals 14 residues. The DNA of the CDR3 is TGTGCCAGCAGCTTAGTACAAGTTAATTCACCCCTCCACTTT. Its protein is CASSLVQVNSPLHF.

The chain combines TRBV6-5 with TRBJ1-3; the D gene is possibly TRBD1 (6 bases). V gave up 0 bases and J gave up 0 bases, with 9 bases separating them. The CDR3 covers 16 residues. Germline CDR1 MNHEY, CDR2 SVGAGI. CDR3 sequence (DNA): TGTGCCAGCAGTTACTCCCGGGACAACTCTGGAAACACCATATATTTT. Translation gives CASSYSRDNSGNTIYF.

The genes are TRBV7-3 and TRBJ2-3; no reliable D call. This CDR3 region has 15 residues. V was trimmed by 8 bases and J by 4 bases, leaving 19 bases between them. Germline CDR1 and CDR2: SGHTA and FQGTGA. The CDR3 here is CASGVGAGGPDTQYF. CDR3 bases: TGTGCCAGCGGGGTTGGAGCTGGTGGGCCAGATACGCAGTATTTT.

CDR3 amino acids: CATSRGAHQPQHF. The CDR3, as DNA: TGTGCCACCAGCAGAGGGGCTCATCAGCCCCAGCATTTT. The chain employs TRBV15 and TRBJ1-5; no clear D gene. Trimming removed 1 base from V and 5 bases from J, with 6 bases in between. The CDR3 has 13 amino acids. CDR1 and CDR2 from the germline V gene are LNHNV and YYDKDF (reference sequence).

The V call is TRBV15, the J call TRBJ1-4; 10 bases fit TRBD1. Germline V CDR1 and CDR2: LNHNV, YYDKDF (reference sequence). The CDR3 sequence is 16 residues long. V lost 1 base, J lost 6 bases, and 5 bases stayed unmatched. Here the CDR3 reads CATSRGSGTGDEKLFF. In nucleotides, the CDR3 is TGTGCCACCAGCAGAGGTTCCGGGACAGGGGATGAAAAACTGTTTTTT.

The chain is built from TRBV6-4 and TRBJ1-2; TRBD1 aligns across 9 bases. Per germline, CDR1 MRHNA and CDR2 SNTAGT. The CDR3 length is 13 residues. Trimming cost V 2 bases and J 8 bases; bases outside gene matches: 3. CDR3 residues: CASSDGQGRGYTF. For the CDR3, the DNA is TGTGCCAGCAGTGACGGACAGGGGAGAGGCTACACCTTC.

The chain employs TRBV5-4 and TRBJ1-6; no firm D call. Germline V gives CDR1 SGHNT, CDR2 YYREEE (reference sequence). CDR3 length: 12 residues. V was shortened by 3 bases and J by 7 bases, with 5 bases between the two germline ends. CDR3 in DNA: TGTGCCAGCAGCTCTCCGAATTCACCCCTCCACTTT. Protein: CASSSPNSPLHF. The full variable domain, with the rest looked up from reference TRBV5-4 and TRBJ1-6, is ETGVTQSPTHLIKTRGQQVTLRCSSQSGHNTVSWYQQALGQGPQFIFQYYREEENGRGNFPPRFSGLQFPNYSSELNVNALELDDSALYLCASSSPNSPLHFGNGTRLTVT.

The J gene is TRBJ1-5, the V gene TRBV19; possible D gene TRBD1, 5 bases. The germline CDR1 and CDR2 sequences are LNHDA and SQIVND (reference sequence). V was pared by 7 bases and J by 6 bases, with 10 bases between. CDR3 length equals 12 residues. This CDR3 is CASTRRGQPQHF. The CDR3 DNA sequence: TGTGCCAGTACGAGGAGGGGTCAGCCCCAGCATTTT. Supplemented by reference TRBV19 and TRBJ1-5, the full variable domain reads DGGITQSPKYLFRKEGQNVTLSCEQNLNHDAMYWYRQDPGQGLRLIYYSQIVNDFQKGDIAEGYSVSREKKESFPLTVTSAQKNPTAFYLCASTRRGQPQHFGDGTRLSIL.